The 7 T cell receptor beta chains below were found in one sample sequenced in a study of T cell repertoires in cytomegalovirus infection. A single record per CDR3 protein comes from TCRdb applying MiXCR to the reads. The sample shows about 280,000 distinct CDR3 sequences, 22% of them seen only once. These receptors are not linked to any known antigen. The specimen comprised cultured PBMCs, sampled from culture after CMV antigen stimulation. The receptors shown here come from a human donor in good health (CMV status not recorded). Some clones in this sample may be carry-over from other donors' samples.

This clonotype was seen a few times. The V and J genes are TRBV28 and TRBJ2-7; D possibly corresponds to TRBD1 (5 bases). This CDR3 is built from 14 residues. Germline V gives CDR1 MDHEN, CDR2 SYDVKM. The V end lost 6 bases, the J end lost 7 bases, and 19 bases lay between the germline ends. The DNA for the CDR3 is TGTGCCAGCAGGGACCCAGGGCAGGGCGGTGAGCAGTACTTC. This gives the protein CASRDPGQGGEQYF.

Ten or more counts support this clonotype. The chain couples TRBV7-2 to TRBJ1-6; perhaps TRBD1 as D (6 bases). The V gene's germline CDR1 is SGHTA and CDR2 FQGNSA. V lost 5 bases to trimming and J lost 10 bases, with 15 bases between them. The CDR3 is made up of 14 amino acids. The CDR3 coding sequence is TGTGCCAGCAGCGCGGACAGCTCTCGGTCACCCCTCCACTTT. Translation: CASSADSSRSPLHF.

V and J are TRBV7-3 and TRBJ2-1; a possible D gene is TRBD2 (6 bases). Trimming stripped 3 bases from V and 7 bases from J, with 16 bases between. In germline, CDR1 is SGHTA, CDR2 FQGTGA. The CDR3 runs 15 residues. The DNA for the CDR3 is TGTGCCAGCAGCTTGGTGTCGGGAGTAAAAAATGAGCAGTTCTTC. It encodes CASSLVSGVKNEQFF.

The gene calls are TRBV6-5 and TRBJ1-1; D may be TRBD1 (5 bases). This CDR3 contains 15 residues. Germline V lookup: CDR1 MNHEY, CDR2 SVGAGI. V was shortened by 0 bases and J by 1 base, with 9 bases between the two germline ends. The CDR3 sequence is CASSYSQGGNTEAFF. In nucleotides, the CDR3 is TGTGCCAGCAGTTACTCCCAGGGAGGGAACACTGAAGCTTTCTTT.

Many counts were recorded for this clonotype. The V call is TRBV7-6, the J call TRBJ2-3; D remains unclear. CDR1 is SGHVS and CDR2 is FNYEAQ in the germline V gene. The V and J ends lost 5 bases and 1 base respectively, with 16 bases between them. The CDR3 is made up of 16 amino acids. The CDR3 coding sequence is TGTGCCAGCAGCGCCGAGAACGCTCTTCGCACAGATACGCAGTATTTT. This encodes CASSAENALRTDTQYF.

The rearrangement joins TRBV7-9 to TRBJ2-3; TRBD1 might be the D (6 bases). Trimming shortened V by 8 bases and J by 6 bases, and 9 bases separated the two germline ends. There are 11 residues in the CDR3. The V gene's germline CDR1 is SEHNR and CDR2 FQNEAQ (reference sequence). The CDR3: CASGQKDTQYF. As DNA, the CDR3 is TGTGCCAGCGGACAGAAGGATACGCAGTATTTT.

The gene calls are TRBV6-1 and TRBJ2-7; D perhaps matches TRBD2 (5 bases). The CDR3 is made up of 12 amino acids. V was clipped by 8 bases and J by 0 bases, with 8 bases between them. CDR1 and CDR2 from the germline V gene are MNHNS and SASEGT. The CDR3 DNA reads TGTGCCAGCGGACTCATCTCCTACGAGCAGTACTTC. It encodes CASGLISYEQYF.